This TCR beta chain was captured in a study of cytomegalovirus exposure and HLA in healthy donors. About the research overall: A preliminary data release comprised roughly 80 million unique TCRs obtained from HLA-typed donors. Points from the study as a whole: Reportedly, HLA-A and HLA-B alleles of most subjects were accurately predicted from TCR beta. Follow-up analysis seemed to connect common viral pathogens with several of the most significant clusters identified. In a later analysis, at a false discovery rate of 0.05, 16,951 TCR beta sequences matched HLA alleles.

Regarding this clone: What it recognizes is unknown.

Vbeta (60) and Jbeta (13) primers were used in the PCR. Method: immunoSEQ multiplex PCR; TCRdb's copy keeps in-frame clones and lacks some. There are some 120,000 clones in the sample; 79% occur only once, and roughly 2% lies in the top ten. Germline assignment: CDR1 SGHNT and CDR2 YYREEE (reference sequence). J gave up 7 bases and V 5 bases, and 11 bases lay outside the gene matches. This CDR3 contains 15 residues. The V and J genes are TRBV5-4 and TRBJ1-4; 7 positions agree with TRBD1. The sequenced material came from PBMCs. This clonotype originated in a man younger than 35 in good health and CMV-seronegative. The CDR3 sequence is CASSYRTGGGEKLFF. In DNA form, the CDR3 reads TGTGCCAGCAGTTACCGGACAGGTGGGGGTGAAAAACTGTTTTTT.